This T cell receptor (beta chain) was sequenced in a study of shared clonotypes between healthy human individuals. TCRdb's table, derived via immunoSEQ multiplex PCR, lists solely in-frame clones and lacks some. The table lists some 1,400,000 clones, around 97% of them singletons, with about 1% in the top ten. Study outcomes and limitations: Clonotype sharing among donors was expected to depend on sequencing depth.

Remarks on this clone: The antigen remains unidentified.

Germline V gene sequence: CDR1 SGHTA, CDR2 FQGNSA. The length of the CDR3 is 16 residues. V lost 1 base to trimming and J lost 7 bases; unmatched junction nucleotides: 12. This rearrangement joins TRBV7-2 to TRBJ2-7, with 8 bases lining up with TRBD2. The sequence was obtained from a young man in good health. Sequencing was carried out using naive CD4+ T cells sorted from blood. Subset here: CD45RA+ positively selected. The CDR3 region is CASSLVSGSGRGEQYF. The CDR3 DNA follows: TGTGCCAGCAGCTTAGTCAGCGGGAGTGGCCGAGGAGAGCAGTACTTC. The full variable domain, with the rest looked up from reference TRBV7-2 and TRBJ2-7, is GAGVSQSPSNKVTEKGKDVELRCDPISGHTALYWYRQSLGQGLEFLIYFQGNSAPDKSGLPSDRFSAERTGGSVSTLTIQRTQQEDSAVYLCASSLVSGSGRGEQYFGPGTRLTVT.